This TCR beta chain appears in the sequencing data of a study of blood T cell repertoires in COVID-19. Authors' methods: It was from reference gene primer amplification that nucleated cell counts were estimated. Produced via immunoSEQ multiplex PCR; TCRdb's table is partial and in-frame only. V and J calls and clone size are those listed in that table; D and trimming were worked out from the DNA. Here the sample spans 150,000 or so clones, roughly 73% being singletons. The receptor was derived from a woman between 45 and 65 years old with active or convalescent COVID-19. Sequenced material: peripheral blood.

The CDR3 region has the DNA TGTGCCAGCAGCTGGGGGGTCGGGACAGGGCGAATGAACACTGAAGCTTTCTTT. Protein: CASSWGVGTGRMNTEAFF. The chain combines TRBV11-2 with TRBJ1-1; 9 bases fit TRBD1. This CDR3 contains 18 residues. The ends lost 4 bases at V and 0 bases at J; junction bases unmatched: 12. Germline assignment: CDR1 SGHAT and CDR2 FQNNGV.